The present TCR beta chain was sequenced within a study of T cell responses to AZD1222 COVID-19 vaccine. Across the whole study: Pooled in the analysis were second doses at about 4 or about 12 weeks.

Germline V CDR1 and CDR2: LNHNV, YYDKDF (reference sequence). This CDR3 has 14 residues. The V and J ends lost 1 base and 5 bases, in that order; junction bases with no gene match: 3. Study-wide results and limits: At 160-218 and 743-854, vaccine-associated CD4 TCRs were dominant, and they spanned spike. White British people made up most donors, females outnumbered males, and clonal diversity was possibly underestimated. A rise in Spike-specific TCR breadth and depth followed two AZD1222 doses.

Turning to this clone: Its antigen is as yet unknown.

Here immunoSEQ multiplex PCR was the method, and the copy in TCRdb shows in-frame clones only, minus some. The sample lists 150,000 to 200,000 clones, roughly 92% seen once, with around 2.6% in the top ten. This material consisted of peripheral blood, taken on day 0 of AZD1222 vaccination. The chain combines TRBV15 with TRBJ2-7, with 9 positions matching TRBD2. The receptor was derived from an adult in good health. CDR3 DNA: TGTGCCACCAGCAGAGCGGGACTAGCCAACGAGCAGTACTTC. Its translation: CATSRAGLANEQYF.